Shown below are 16 T cell receptor beta chains from a single sample sequenced in a study of technical replicates of blood from four donors. Method: immunoSEQ multiplex PCR; TCRdb's copy keeps in-frame clones and lacks some. Among roughly 80,000 clones listed, roughly nine tenths were seen once. The sequenced material came from T cells isolated from PBMCs. The receptors were gathered from a human donor in good health.

CDR3 sequence: CASSLAPTGNTEAFF. In DNA, the CDR3 is TGCGCCAGCAGCTTGGCACCCACAGGGAACACTGAAGCTTTCTTT. The gene calls are TRBV5-1 and TRBJ1-1; a possible D gene is TRBD1 (5 bases). The CDR3 sequence is 15 residues long. Germline V lookup: CDR1 SGHRS, CDR2 YFSETQ. The V end lost 0 bases, the J end lost 1 base, and 10 bases lay between the germline ends.

The chain is built from TRBV29-1 and TRBJ2-1; 8 bases map to TRBD1. Germline assignment: CDR1 SQVTM and CDR2 ANQGSEA. Trimming at V came to 4 bases and at J to 0 bases, leaving 8 bases not matched to a gene. This CDR3 spans 16 amino acids. CDR3: CSVGGETGASYNEQFF. In DNA form, the CDR3 reads TGCAGCGTTGGGGGAGAGACAGGGGCCTCCTACAATGAGCAGTTCTTC.

This clone was detected once. The rearrangement uses TRBV6-6 and TRBJ1-2; 7 bases agree with TRBD1. The CDR3 contains 15 residues. CDR1 is MNHNY and CDR2 is SVGAGI in the germline V gene (reference sequence). With V trimmed by 4 bases and J by 3 bases, 8 bases remained unmatched. The chain's CDR3 is CASSSAGTVHYGYTF. CDR3 nucleotides: TGTGCCAGCAGTTCCGCCGGGACAGTCCACTATGGCTACACCTTC.

The V gene is TRBV2, the J gene TRBJ2-4; 8 nucleotides line up with TRBD1. This CDR3 is 12 amino acids long. With V trimmed by 9 bases and J by 5 bases, 3 bases remained unmatched. Germline loops: CDR1 SNHLY, CDR2 FYNNEI. CDR3 region: CARPGQENIQYF. The CDR3 nucleotides are TGTGCCAGACCGGGACAGGAAAACATTCAGTACTTC.

J is TRBJ1-2 and V is TRBV27; 8 nucleotides align to TRBD1. The V gene end was trimmed by 6 bases and the J gene end by 3 bases; junction bases not matched to a gene: 15. The CDR3 has 17 amino acids. Germline V lookup: CDR1 MNHEY, CDR2 SMNVEV (reference sequence). The chain's CDR3 is CASRQLAWTGIDYGYTF. In DNA, the CDR3 is TGTGCCAGCAGACAACTAGCGTGGACAGGGATCGACTATGGCTACACCTTC.

This clone was picked up a small number of times. The chain couples TRBV30 to TRBJ1-4; a possible D gene is TRBD1 (5 bases). Germline V gene lookup returns CDR1 GTSNPN and CDR2 SVGIG (reference sequence). V gave up 3 bases and J gave up 8 bases, with 7 bases separating them. The CDR3 is 11 amino acids. CDR3 DNA: TGTGCCTGGAGGCGGGGGGAAAAACTGTTTTTT. Translation: CAWRRGEKLFF.

The chain carries TRBV9 and TRBJ1-1, with unresolved D. CDR1 SGDLS and CDR2 YYNGEE come from the germline V gene. The CDR3 covers 13 residues. Trimming took off 1 base at V and 2 bases at J, with 6 bases between the two ends. CDR3 in DNA: TGTGCCAGCAGCGTATCACTTAACACTGAAGCTTTCTTT. Encoded protein: CASSVSLNTEAFF.

The V and J genes are TRBV19 and TRBJ1-1; D possibly corresponds to TRBD1 (6 bases). Germline V gene lookup returns CDR1 LNHDA and CDR2 SQIVND (reference sequence). The CDR3 has 12 residues. With 3 bases removed from V and 8 bases from J, the gap between germline ends came to 10 bases. This chain's CDR3 is CASSMGAPEAFF. The CDR3, as DNA: TGTGCCAGTAGTATGGGGGCCCCCGAAGCTTTCTTT.

As DNA, the CDR3 is TGTGCCAGCAGTGTGACAGGGGGCTACAATGAGCAGTTCTTC. Protein product: CASSVTGGYNEQFF. The J gene is TRBJ2-1, the V gene TRBV6-5; 9 nucleotides match TRBD1. This CDR3 has 14 amino acids. Germline CDR1 reads MNHEY; CDR2 reads SVGAGI. The V and J ends lost 5 bases and 3 bases, in that order; junction bases with no gene match: 2.

The rearrangement uses TRBV27 and TRBJ2-7; no reliable D call. The CDR3 consists of 13 residues. With 4 bases removed from V and 5 bases from J, the gap between germline ends came to 12 bases. CDR1 and CDR2 from the germline V gene are MNHEY and SMNVEV (reference sequence). CDR3 sequence (DNA): TGTGCCAGCAGTTCGCGCGCATTCCACGAGCAGTACTTC. Amino acids: CASSSRAFHEQYF.

The chain links TRBV5-1 to TRBJ2-2; D is undetermined. The V end was cut by 0 bases, the J end by 5 bases, with 5 bases between. The CDR3 spans 13 residues. Germline assignment: CDR1 SGHRS and CDR2 YFSETQ. In DNA, the CDR3 is TGCGCCAGCAGCTTGGCCTTAACCGGGGAGCTGTTTTTT. Its protein product is CASSLALTGELFF.

The chain joins TRBV30 to TRBJ1-2, with no clear D. This CDR3 has 15 residues. The germline V gene encodes CDR1 GTSNPN and CDR2 SVGIG (reference sequence). V lost 8 bases to trimming and J lost 1 base, with 20 bases between them. For the CDR3, the DNA is TGTGCCCGGACCGACTCGACCGTGGGTAACTATGGCTACACCTTC. It specifies CARTDSTVGNYGYTF.

The CDR3 reads CSVARRTSGRGGNEQFF. The CDR3 nucleotides read TGCAGCGTTGCACGAAGGACTAGCGGGAGGGGGGGGAATGAGCAGTTCTTC. The rearrangement links TRBV29-1 to TRBJ2-1; 15 nucleotides agree with TRBD2. The V gene's germline CDR1 is SQVTM and CDR2 ANQGSEA. The V and J ends lost 4 bases and 7 bases, in that order; junction bases with no gene match: 11. CDR3 length: 17 residues.

There are a few counts of this clone. The V call is TRBV19, the J call TRBJ1-4; the match to TRBD1 covers 7 bases. V shed 3 bases, J shed 7 bases, and the junction held 8 bases outside the gene matches. CDR3 length: 15 residues. CDR1 LNHDA and CDR2 SQIVND come from the germline V gene (reference sequence). The CDR3 bases are TGTGCCAGTAGTATGATGGGACAGTGGGGTGAAAAACTGTTTTTT. This encodes CASSMMGQWGEKLFF.

V is TRBV10-3 and J is TRBJ2-1; 9 bases match TRBD2. Germline-derived CDR1 and CDR2 are ENHRY and SYGVKD. The CDR3 contains 14 residues. Germline trimming cut 7 bases from V and 5 bases from J; bases unmatched to any gene: 6. In DNA, the CDR3 is TGTGCCATCACCCCGGGACTAGCAAACAATGAGCAGTTCTTC. Its translation: CAITPGLANNEQFF.

The chain employs TRBV10-1 and TRBJ1-2, with unresolved D. This CDR3 contains 13 residues. Trimming removed 4 bases at V and 2 bases at J, with 8 bases between. CDR1 and CDR2 (germline): WNHNN, SYGVQD (reference sequence). CDR3 residues: CASSVGRNYGYTF. CDR3 DNA sequence: TGCGCCAGCAGTGTAGGCAGGAACTATGGCTACACCTTC.